The rows below give T cell receptor delta chains drawn from one sample of a study of gamma-delta T cells after stem cell transplantation. TCRdb made new clone calls on the RT-PCR reads using CATT. The data contain 1,800 or so delta-chain clones, 30% to 35% of them singletons. Sequenced sample: gamma-delta T cells. Every receptor here comes from a human donor. It is not recorded whose cells these are; they may come from a transplant donor. Each CDR3 is given with its conserved first and last residue. Each record gives: D gene, clone size, V gene, J gene, CDR3 DNA, CDR3 protein. The D gene is left open where the match is weak. Clone size is shown for a subset of rows, as once, few, many or a class of expanded clone.

D: TRDD3; size: few; V: TRDV2; J: TRDJ1; DNA: TGTGCCTGTGACCTACTGGGGGACTACACCGATAAACTCATCTTT; CDR3: CACDLLGDYTDKLIF
D: TRDD3; size: few; V: TRDV2; J: TRDJ1; DNA: TGTGCCTGTGACACCGTAACCGGACGATTACTGGGGGATTATGCGTACACCGATAAACTCATCTTT; CDR3: CACDTVTGRLLGDYAYTDKLIF
D: .; size: few; V: TRDV2; J: TRDJ1; DNA: TGTGCCTGTGACACCGTTACAAACGGGCCTTCCTACCCTGGGGGATACACCGATAAACTCATCTTT; CDR3: CACDTVTNGPSYPGGYTDKLIF
D: TRDD3; size: medium-sized; V: TRDV2; J: TRDJ1; DNA: TGTGCCTGTGACACAGTAAGCCCGGAGAACTGGGGGATACGGGAGTACACCGATAAACTCATCTTT; CDR3: CACDTVSPENWGIREYTDKLIF
D: TRDD3; size: .; V: TRDV2; J: TRDJ3; DNA: TGTGCCTGTGACACCGCCGGGGGGATCCTCAGCTCCTGTGACACCCGCCCGATGTTTTTC; CDR3: CACDTAGGILSSCDTRPMFF
D: .; size: medium-sized; V: TRDV2; J: TRDJ1; DNA: TGTGCCTGTGACCTAGTTGGGGGTCCGATCGATAAACTCATCTTT; CDR3: CACDLVGGPIDKLIF
D: TRDD3; size: .; V: TRDV2; J: TRDJ2; DNA: TGTGCCTGTGACACCGTAGCAGGAGTGGGGGATACGCAGGATCAACTCTTCTTT; CDR3: CACDTVAGVGDTQDQLFF
D: TRDD3; size: large; V: TRDV2; J: TRDJ1; DNA: TGTGCCTGTGACACGGTACTGGGGGACCCCGTGTACACCGATAAACTCATCTTT; CDR3: CACDTVLGDPVYTDKLIF
D: TRDD3; size: few; V: TRDV2; J: TRDJ1; DNA: TGTGCCTGTGACACGATACTAACTACTGGGGGCACCAGTAGTTACACCGCTAAACTCATCTTT; CDR3: CACDTILTTGGTSSYTAKLIF
D: .; size: .; V: TRDV2; J: TRDJ3; DNA: TGTGCCTGTGACCCTATGAGGAATCCCTGGGACACCCGACAGATGTTTTTC; CDR3: CACDPMRNPWDTRQMFF
D: TRDD3; size: medium-sized; V: TRDV2; J: TRDJ3; DNA: TGTGCCTGTGACAATACCCAGCTGGGGGATACGCGCAGCTCCTGGGACACCCGACAGATGTTTTTC; CDR3: CACDNTQLGDTRSSWDTRQMFF
D: .; size: .; V: TRDV1; J: TRDJ1; DNA: TGTGCTCTTGGGGATATCTTCCTAGCCCGGTCGCTGGGGGTTCCGTACACCGATAAACTCATCTTT; CDR3: CALGDIFLARSLGVPYTDKLIF
D: .; size: once; V: TRDV2; J: TRDJ3; DNA: TGTGCCTGTGACCGGACCCCTCTTTCTGGGGCACTGATTGACACCCGCCAGATGTTTTTC; CDR3: CACDRTPLSGALIDTRQMFF
D: TRDD3; size: .; V: TRDV2; J: TRDJ1; DNA: TGTGCCTGTGACTCACTGGGGGATATCCAAGATACCGATAAACTCATCTTT; CDR3: CACDSLGDIQDTDKLIF
D: .; size: .; V: TRDV2; J: TRDJ1; DNA: TGTGCCTGTGAAGGGCTGGAGCGAAGTTCTGGCGATAAACTCATCTTT; CDR3: CACEGLERSSGDKLIF
D: TRDD3; size: medium-sized; V: TRDV2; J: TRDJ1; DNA: TGTGCCTGTGACACGATACTGGGGGATAGAGGGTACACCGATAAACTCATCTTT; CDR3: CACDTILGDRGYTDKLIF
D: TRDD3; size: few; V: TRDV2; J: TRDJ2; DNA: TGTGCCTGTGACGGGTGGGATACGCGGGGTGGAGCACAACTCTTCTTT; CDR3: CACDGWDTRGGAQLFF
D: TRDD2; size: .; V: TRDV2; J: TRDJ1; DNA: TGTGCCTGTGACAGCCTTCCTAGTGCTTTAGGAGGGGACTACGCGAACCCGCCTAACACCGATAAGCTCATCTTT; CDR3: CACDSLPSALGGDYANPPNTDKLIF
D: .; size: few; V: TRDV2; J: TRDJ1; DNA: TGTGCCTGTGACGAGGCTTCCTGGGGATCCCAACCGAAGTACACCGATAAACTCATCTTT; CDR3: CACDEASWGSQPKYTDKLIF
D: TRDD3; size: .; V: TRDV2; J: TRDJ1; DNA: TGTGCCTGTGACCCCCTGGGGGGACGGTACACCGATAAACTCATCTTT; CDR3: CACDPLGGRYTDKLIF
D: TRDD3; size: .; V: TRDV2; J: TRDJ1; DNA: TGTGCCTGTGACACGTTAGGGGATACCGGCACCGATAAACTCATCTTT; CDR3: CACDTLGDTGTDKLIF
D: .; size: hyperexpanded; V: TRDV2; J: TRDJ1; DNA: TGTGCCTGTGACACCGTACTGGGCAACGATAAACTCATCTTT; CDR3: CACDTVLGNDKLIF
D: TRDD3; size: .; V: TRDV2; J: TRDJ1; DNA: TGTGCCTGTGACTCCGTGGGACTCGTGGGGGATACGGGTACCGATAAACTCATCTTT; CDR3: CACDSVGLVGDTGTDKLIF
D: .; size: .; V: TRDV2; J: TRDJ1; DNA: TGTGCCTGTGACACCGTAGGGGATCCCTCTCGACCCGATAAACTCATCTTT; CDR3: CACDTVGDPSRPDKLIF
D: TRDD3; size: few; V: TRDV2; J: TRDJ1; DNA: TGTGCCTGTGACCCAACTACTGGGGGATACTCGTCGTACACCGATAAACTCATCTTT; CDR3: CACDPTTGGYSSYTDKLIF